This TCR beta chain was found in a study of T-cell memory formation after mild COVID-19. MiXCR was run by TCRdb on the 5' RACE reads, yielding one entry per CDR3 protein. The sample comprises about 620,000 distinct CDR3 sequences, about 20% of which are singletons, and around 12% rests with the top ten. This clonotype has just a few counts. Its antigen is unidentified. The CDR3 totals 18 residues. The germline V gene encodes CDR1 LGHDT and CDR2 YNNKEL (reference sequence). With 4 bases clipped from V and 4 bases from J, the junction kept 13 bases outside the gene matches. Study-level results: Later expanders leaned CD4+, whereas clones that contracted between day 15 and 85 were balanced CD4/CD8.

Sequenced: PBMCs or a T cell subset sorted from them (not recorded which). The chain carries TRBV3-1 and TRBJ2-2, with TRBD2 identical over 9 bases. The source of this sequence is an adult woman who had mild COVID-19 (a few samples of this study predate the infection). Cell type and time point are not known. The CDR3 DNA follows: TGTGCCAGCAGCCCAGTGGTGGCGGGGGGGCCCCGCACCGGGGAGCTGTTTTTT. It encodes CASSPVVAGGPRTGELFF.